The present TCR beta chain was sequenced within a study of blood T cells in healthy people across ages. Notes on the study in general: Aged donors had fewer naive CD4+ cells and lower diversity than long-lived donors. One million T cells yielded diversity estimates that were considered underestimates.

As regards this clonotype: Its antigen is currently unknown. At one boundary the junction diverges from the germline segment, which might be a read error.

Per the germline V gene, CDR1 is GTSNPN and CDR2 is SVGIG (reference sequence). The CDR3 is 14 amino acids. A second PCR, run for 7 to 11 cycles, used a sample-barcoded 5' primer plus a J-beta primer mix. Each TCR beta cDNA got a 12-nucleotide random molecular identifier. TCRdb passed the 5' RACE reads through MiXCR, listing each CDR3 protein once. This sample has around 800,000 distinct CDR3 sequences, with under 45% found just once. Roughly 9 milliliters of peripheral blood were drawn from each donor. This chain links TRBV30 with TRBJ1-4; D is perhaps TRBD1 (5 bases). The TCR sequence derives from a man aged 55 to 69 in good health. Source material: blood. The CDR3 spells CARSKAGKNEKLFF. CDR3 bases: TGTGCCCGGAGTAAAGCAGGGAAGAATGAAAAACTGTTTTTT.